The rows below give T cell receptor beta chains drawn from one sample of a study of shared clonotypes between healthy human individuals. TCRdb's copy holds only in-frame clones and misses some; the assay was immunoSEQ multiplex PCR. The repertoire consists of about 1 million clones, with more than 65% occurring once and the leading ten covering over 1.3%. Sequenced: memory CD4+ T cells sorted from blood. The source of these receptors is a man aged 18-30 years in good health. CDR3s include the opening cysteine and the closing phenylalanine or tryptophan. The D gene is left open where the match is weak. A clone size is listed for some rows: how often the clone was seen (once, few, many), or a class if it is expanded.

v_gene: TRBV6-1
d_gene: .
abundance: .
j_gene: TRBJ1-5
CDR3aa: CASRGEMPGQPQHF
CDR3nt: TGTGCCAGCAGGGGTGAGATGCCCGGTCAGCCCCAGCATTTT

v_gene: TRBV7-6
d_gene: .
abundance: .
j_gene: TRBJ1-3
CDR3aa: CASSLYLGSGNTIYF
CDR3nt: TGTGCCAGCAGCTTATACCTCGGCTCTGGAAACACCATATATTTT

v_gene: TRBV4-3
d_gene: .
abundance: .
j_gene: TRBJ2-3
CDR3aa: CASSQTQLASTDTQYF
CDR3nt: TGCGCCAGCAGCCAGACCCAGCTAGCGTCCACAGATACGCAGTATTTT

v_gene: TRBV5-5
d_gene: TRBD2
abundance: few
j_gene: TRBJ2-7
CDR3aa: CASSWTSGNSYEQYF
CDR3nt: TGTGCCAGCAGCTGGACTAGCGGGAACTCCTACGAGCAGTACTTC

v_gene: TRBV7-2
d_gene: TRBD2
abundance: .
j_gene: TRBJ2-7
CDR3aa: CASSTLQLAGSYEQYF
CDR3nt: TGTGCCAGCAGCACCCTCCAACTAGCGGGCTCCTACGAGCAGTACTTC

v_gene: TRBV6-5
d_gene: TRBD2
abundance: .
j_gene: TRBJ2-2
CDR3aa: CASSRVAGGTGELFF
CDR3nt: TGTGCCAGCAGCCGAGTAGCGGGAGGGACCGGGGAGCTGTTTTTT

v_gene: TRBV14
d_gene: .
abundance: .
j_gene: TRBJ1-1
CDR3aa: CASSPQMNTEAFF
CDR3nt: TGTGCCAGCAGCCCACAGATGAACACTGAAGCTTTCTTT

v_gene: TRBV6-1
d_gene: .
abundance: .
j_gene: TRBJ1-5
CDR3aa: CASSERVWGGLGNQPQHF
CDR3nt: TGTGCCAGCAGTGAAAGAGTGTGGGGGGGTCTGGGCAATCAGCCCCAGCATTTT

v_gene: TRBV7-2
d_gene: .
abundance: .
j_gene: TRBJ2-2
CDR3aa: CASTRERATGELFF
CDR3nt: TGTGCCAGCACCCGGGAGCGGGCCACCGGGGAGCTGTTTTTT

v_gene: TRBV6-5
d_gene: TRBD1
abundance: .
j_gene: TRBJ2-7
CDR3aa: CASSGATGFYEQYF
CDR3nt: TGTGCCAGCAGTGGAGCGACAGGGTTTTACGAGCAGTACTTC

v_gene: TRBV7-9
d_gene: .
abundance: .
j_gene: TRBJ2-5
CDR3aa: CASSLKGETQYF
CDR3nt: TGTGCCAGCAGCTTAAAGGGGGAGACCCAGTACTTC

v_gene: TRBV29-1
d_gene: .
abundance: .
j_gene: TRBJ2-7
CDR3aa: CSVYFSAGQYF
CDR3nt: TGCAGCGTTTACTTTTCCGCCGGACAGTACTTC

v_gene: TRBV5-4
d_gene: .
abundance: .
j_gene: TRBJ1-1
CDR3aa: CASSTDKNTEAFF
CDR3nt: TGTGCCAGCAGCACAGACAAGAACACTGAAGCTTTCTTT

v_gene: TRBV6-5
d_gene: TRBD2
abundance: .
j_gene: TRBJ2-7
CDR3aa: CASRRTSGGPYEQYF
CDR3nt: TGTGCCAGCAGGCGGACTAGCGGGGGACCCTACGAGCAGTACTTC

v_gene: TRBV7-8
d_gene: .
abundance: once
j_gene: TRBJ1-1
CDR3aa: CASSITGTNTEAFF
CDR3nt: TGTGCCAGCAGTATCACGGGGACGAACACTGAAGCTTTCTTT

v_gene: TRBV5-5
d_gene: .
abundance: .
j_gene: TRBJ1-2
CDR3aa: CASSLEASTRVYYGYTF
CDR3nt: TGTGCCAGCAGCTTGGAGGCGAGCACAAGGGTCTACTATGGCTACACCTTC

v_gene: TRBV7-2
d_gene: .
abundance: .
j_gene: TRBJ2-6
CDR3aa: CASSLAAGDTGANVLTF
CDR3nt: TGTGCCAGCAGCTTAGCGGCAGGGGATACTGGGGCCAACGTCCTGACTTTC

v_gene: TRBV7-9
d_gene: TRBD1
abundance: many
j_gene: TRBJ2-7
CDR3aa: CASSYIPGQGVNEQYF
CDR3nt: TGTGCCAGCAGCTACATACCGGGACAGGGTGTCAACGAGCAGTACTTC

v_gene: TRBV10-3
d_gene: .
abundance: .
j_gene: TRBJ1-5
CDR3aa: CAISESLSSNQPQHF
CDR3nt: TGTGCCATCAGTGAGTCCTTGTCTTCTAATCAGCCCCAGCATTTT

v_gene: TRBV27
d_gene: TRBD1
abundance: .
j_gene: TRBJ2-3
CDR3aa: CASSLTGGAQKTQYF
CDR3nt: TGTGCCAGCAGTTTGACAGGGGGCGCGCAGAAGACGCAGTATTTT

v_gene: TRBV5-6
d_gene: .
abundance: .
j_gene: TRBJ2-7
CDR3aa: CASSAGTGLEQYF
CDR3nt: TGTGCCAGCAGCGCCGGGACGGGTCTTGAGCAGTACTTC

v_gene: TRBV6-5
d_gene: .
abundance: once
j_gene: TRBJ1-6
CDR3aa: CASSYAGADNSPLHF
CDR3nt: TGTGCCAGCAGTTACGCCGGGGCCGATAATTCACCCCTCCACTTT

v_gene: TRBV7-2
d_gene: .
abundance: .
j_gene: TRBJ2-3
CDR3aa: CASSLRRSSTDTQYF
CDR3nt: TGTGCCAGCAGCTTACGGAGGTCTAGCACAGATACGCAGTATTTT

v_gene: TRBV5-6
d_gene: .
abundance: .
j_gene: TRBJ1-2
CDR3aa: CASSLGRNYGYTF
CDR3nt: TGTGCCAGCAGCTTGGGCAGGAACTATGGCTACACCTTC